The clone carrying this TCR beta chain has ten or more counts. What it recognizes is unknown. The CDR3 totals 12 residues. V was clipped by 1 base and J by 4 bases, with 4 bases between them. Germline assignment: CDR1 SGHTA and CDR2 FQGNSA. The sample originates from a study of T-cell reconstitution after alpha-beta-depleted transplantation in children. Study-wide results and caveats: A year post-transplant, T-cell counts and diversity derived mostly from newly produced T cells. In some patients, recipient T cells and intrathymic progenitors surviving conditioning explained high day-60 diversity. Two months or so post-transplant, alpha-beta T cells reportedly derived from several hundred expanded graft clones.

A library of TCRbeta sequences, prepared with unique molecular identifiers, was generated. TCRdb re-derived calls from the PCR reads in MiXCR, one entry per CDR3 protein. The sample lists some 300,000 distinct CDR3 sequences, around 7.1% occurring once. This sample comprised peripheral blood, obtained 360 days after TCRalphabeta/CD19-depleted stem cell transplant. The clonotype was recovered from a female patient between 2 and 15 years old who had a stem cell transplant for Fanconi anemia, so the T cells may come from the graft donor. The chain carries TRBV7-2 and TRBJ1-1; D ambiguous. DNA of the CDR3: TGTGCCAGCAGCTTAGACTTCACTGAAGCTTTCTTT. As protein: CASSLDFTEAFF.